The 10 T cell receptor beta chains below all came from one sample that was sequenced in a study of T cells expressing NK-cell markers. From its re-call of the 5' RACE reads, TCRdb lists each CDR3 protein once, without DNA. The sample's table shows about 5,000 distinct CDR3 sequences. Material for sequencing was blood T cells: a sorted CD56 or NKG2C T cell subset, CD4+ or CD8+ T cells, or bulk PBMC T cells (not recorded which). These receptors were taken from a man younger than 35 in good health.

V gene TRBV28 combines with J gene TRBJ2-6; TCRdb gives TRBD1 as the D gene, but with no DNA this cannot be confirmed. The V gene's germline CDR1 is MDHEN and CDR2 SYDVKM. There are 19 residues in the CDR3. CDR3 sequence: CASRPVQGDIYSGANVLTF.

This rearrangement joins TRBV11-3 to TRBJ2-1; as DNA is missing, the TRBD2 call by TCRdb cannot be tested. Germline V gives CDR1 SGHNT, CDR2 YENEEA. The CDR3 spans 14 residues. The CDR3 spells CASSPTSVDNEQFF.

The rearrangement links TRBV28 to TRBJ2-7; the D gene TCRdb calls, TRBD2, cannot be checked with no DNA. The CDR3 loop spans 19 amino acids. Per the germline V gene, CDR1 is MDHEN and CDR2 is SYDVKM. This CDR3 reads CASSLSPGLGSLVDGEQYF.

The genes are TRBV24-1 and TRBJ2-5; TCRdb names TRBD1, which stays unverified in the absence of DNA. The CDR3 sequence is 15 residues long. Germline V gene lookup returns CDR1 KGHDR and CDR2 SFDVKD. The CDR3 is CATSELDREGETQYF.

The chain combines TRBV30 with TRBJ2-6; TCRdb gives TRBD1 as the D gene, but with no DNA this cannot be confirmed. The CDR3 runs 15 residues. Germline loops: CDR1 GTSNPN, CDR2 SVGIG (reference sequence). The CDR3 loop reads CAWSPAPSGANVLTF. Based on the CDR3 plus reference TRBV30 and TRBJ2-6, the full variable domain is SQTIHQWPATLVQPVGSPLSLECTVEGTSNPNLYWYRQAAGRGLQLLFYSVGIGQISSEVPQNLSASRPQDRQFILSSKKLLLSDSGFYLCAWSPAPSGANVLTFGAGSRLTVL.

J is TRBJ1-6 and V is TRBV30. The germline CDR1 and CDR2 sequences are GTSNPN and SVGIG (reference sequence). CDR3 length equals 13 residues. The CDR3 reads CASSSGNNSPLHF.

CDR3 protein: CASILGGGQETQYF. The gene calls are TRBV6-5 and TRBJ2-5; there is no DNA to check the TCRdb D call of TRBD1. The CDR3 has 14 residues. Germline-derived CDR1 and CDR2 are MNHEY and SVGAGI.

Measured by frequency, this clonotype is medium-sized. Here the CDR3 reads CSARVQDLEAFF. The chain employs TRBV20-1 and TRBJ1-1. Germline V gene lookup returns CDR1 DFQATT and CDR2 SNEGSKA (reference sequence). The CDR3 spans 12 residues.

This clonotype registers large by frequency. The chain combines TRBV20-1 with TRBJ2-1; as DNA is missing, the TRBD2 call by TCRdb cannot be tested. Germline CDR1 is DFQATT and CDR2 is SNEGSKA (reference sequence). The CDR3 runs 16 residues. CDR3: CSANRASGSGDNEQFF.

This sequence joins TRBV15 and TRBJ2-5; TCRdb calls TRBD2, which cannot be checked without DNA. Per germline, CDR1 LNHNV and CDR2 YYDKDF (reference sequence). This CDR3 spans 18 amino acids. This CDR3 reads CATSRDRIGWGPQETQYF.